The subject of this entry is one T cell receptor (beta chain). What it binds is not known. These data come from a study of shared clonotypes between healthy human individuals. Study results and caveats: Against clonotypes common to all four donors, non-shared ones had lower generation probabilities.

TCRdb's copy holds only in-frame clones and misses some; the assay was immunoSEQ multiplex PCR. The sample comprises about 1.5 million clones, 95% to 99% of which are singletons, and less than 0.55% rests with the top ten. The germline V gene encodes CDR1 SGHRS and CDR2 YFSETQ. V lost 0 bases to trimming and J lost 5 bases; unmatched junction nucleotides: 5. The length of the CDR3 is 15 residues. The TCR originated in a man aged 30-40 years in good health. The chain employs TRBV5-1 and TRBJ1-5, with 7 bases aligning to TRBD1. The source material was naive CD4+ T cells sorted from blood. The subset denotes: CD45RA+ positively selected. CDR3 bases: TGCGCCAGCAGCTTGGAGGCAGGGGGGGATCAGCCCCAGCATTTT. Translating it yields CASSLEAGGDQPQHF. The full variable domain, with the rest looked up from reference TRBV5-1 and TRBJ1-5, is KAGVTQTPRYLIKTRGQQVTLSCSPISGHRSVSWYQQTPGQGLQFLFEYFSETQRNKGNFPGRFSGRQFSNSRSEMNVSTLELGDSALYLCASSLEAGGDQPQHFGDGTRLSIL.